Reported below is one TCR beta chain. As yet, its antigen is unknown. This record belongs to a study of T cell responses to AZD1222 COVID-19 vaccine. The CDR3 spans 14 residues. The germline CDR1 and CDR2 sequences are SGHRS and YFSETQ. The germline V and J ends were trimmed by 2 bases and 5 bases, with 14 bases remaining between them. Findings and limits, study-wide: Seropositive at baseline were only a handful of AZD1222 recipients. The sample set comprised mostly white British donors with more females, and clonal diversity was possibly underestimated. Following two doses of AZD1222, Spike-specific TCR breadth and depth rose.

Pooled together were second doses at about 4 or about 12 weeks. Sequencing used immunoSEQ multiplex PCR; TCRdb keeps in-frame clones, though not all of them. This table holds about 97,000 clones, about 89% found once. This TCR was sampled from an adult who received the AZD1222 COVID-19 vaccine. The chain combines TRBV5-1 with TRBJ2-7; weak D call: TRBD2 (6 bases). The sample in question was peripheral blood, obtained 28 days after the second AZD1222 dose. CDR3 protein: CASSFGRRSDEQYF. CDR3 coding DNA: TGCGCCAGCAGCTTCGGGAGAAGGTCGGACGAGCAGTACTTC.